What follows is one T cell receptor beta chain and its context. Its antigen is unidentified. The protocol was immunoSEQ multiplex PCR, while the TCRdb copy is restricted to in-frame clones and leaves out a portion. The sample shows roughly 150,000 clones, 88% of them seen only once. The CDR3 runs to 15 residues. V was clipped by 2 bases and J by 3 bases; unmatched bases: 6. CDR1 and CDR2 from the germline V gene are MDHEN and SYDVKM. The entry originates in a study of T cell responses to AZD1222 COVID-19 vaccine. Findings and limits, study-wide: Baseline seropositivity occurred in only 5 to 7 AZD1222 recipients. Reportedly, nearly half the spike-specific TCRs target unmutated variant regions. Sampling that yielded the repertoires occurred only after the peak T cell response. The study found Spike-specific TCR breadth and depth rose after two AZD1222 doses.

The sample was peripheral blood, taken after recovery from COVID-19. The clonotype originates from an adult who had recovered from COVID-19. The gene calls are TRBV28 and TRBJ2-5, with 7 bases identical to TRBD2. The CDR3 loop is CASSLAGTNKETQYF. The DNA of the CDR3 is TGTGCCAGCAGTTTAGCCGGGACTAACAAAGAGACCCAGTACTTC.